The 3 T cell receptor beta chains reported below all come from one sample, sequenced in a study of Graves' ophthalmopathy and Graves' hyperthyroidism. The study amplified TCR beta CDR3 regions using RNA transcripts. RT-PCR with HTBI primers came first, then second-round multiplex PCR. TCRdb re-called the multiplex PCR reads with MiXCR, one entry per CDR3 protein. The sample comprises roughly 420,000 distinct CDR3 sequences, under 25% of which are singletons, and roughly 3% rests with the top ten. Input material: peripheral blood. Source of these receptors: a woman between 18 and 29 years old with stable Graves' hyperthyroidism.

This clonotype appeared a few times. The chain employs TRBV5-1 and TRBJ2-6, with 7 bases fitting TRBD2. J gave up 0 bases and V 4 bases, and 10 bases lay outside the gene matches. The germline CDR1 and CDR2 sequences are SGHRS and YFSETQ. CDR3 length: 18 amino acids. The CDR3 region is CASSLGGTLNSGANVLTF. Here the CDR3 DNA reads TGCGCCAGCAGCCTCGGGGGGACCCTAAACTCTGGGGCCAACGTCCTGACTTTC.

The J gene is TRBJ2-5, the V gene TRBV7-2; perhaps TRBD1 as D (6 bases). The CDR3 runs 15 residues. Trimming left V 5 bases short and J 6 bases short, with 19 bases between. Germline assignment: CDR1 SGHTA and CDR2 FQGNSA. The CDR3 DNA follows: TGTGCCAGCAGCCCATCGTCGGACAGTCTACAGACCCAGTACTTC. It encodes CASSPSSDSLQTQYF.

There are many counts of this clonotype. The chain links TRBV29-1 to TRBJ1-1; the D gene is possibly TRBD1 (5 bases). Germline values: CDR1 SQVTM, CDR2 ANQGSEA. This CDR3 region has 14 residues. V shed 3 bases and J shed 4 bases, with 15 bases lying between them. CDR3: CSVEGTYMSTEAFF. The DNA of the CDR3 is TGCAGCGTTGAGGGGACTTACATGAGCACTGAAGCTTTCTTT.